The 17 T cell receptor beta chains below were found in one sample sequenced in a study of neurological immune-mediated disorders. Via MiXCR, TCRdb re-called the 5' RACE reads, giving one row per CDR3 protein. The sample lists about 46,000 distinct CDR3 sequences, 1.5% to 2% occurring once. The sequenced sample consisted of PBMCs. The source is a woman in her forties with multiple sclerosis.

This clonotype has ten or more counts. This CDR3 reads CASRDANTGELFF. Written as DNA, the CDR3 is TGCGCCAGCCGGGACGCGAACACCGGGGAGCTGTTTTTT. This chain joins TRBV5-1 and TRBJ2-2; perhaps D is TRBD1 or TRBD2 (5 bases each). This CDR3 spans 13 amino acids. V lost 7 bases and J lost 0, with 7 bases in between. From germline, CDR1 is SGHRS and CDR2 YFSETQ.

This clonotype was seen a few times. The chain links TRBV11-2 to TRBJ1-2; TRBD1 matches at 8 bases. The V and J ends lost 1 base and 2 bases, in that order; junction bases with no gene match: 3. From germline, CDR1 is SGHAT and CDR2 FQNNGV. The CDR3 is 15 amino acids. CDR3 protein: CASSLATGGNYGYTF. CDR3 nucleotide sequence: TGTGCCAGCAGCTTAGCAACAGGGGGGAACTATGGCTACACCTTC.

This clonotype was seen ten or more times. V is TRBV7-9 and J is TRBJ2-5; a possible D gene is TRBD1 (6 bases). Between the trimmed V and J ends, which lost 5 bases and 2 bases, there was a span of 18 bases. CDR1 SEHNR and CDR2 FQNEAQ come from the germline V gene (reference sequence). The CDR3 covers 16 residues. CDR3 residues: CASSHPGTRIQETQYF. CDR3 coding DNA: TGTGCCAGCAGCCACCCCGGGACAAGGATACAAGAGACCCAGTACTTC.

This clonotype has a count of ten or more. This chain connects TRBV5-1 to TRBJ2-1; 8 bases line up with TRBD2. After removal of 4 bases from V and 6 bases from J, the junction contained 12 bases not matched to a gene. Germline-derived CDR1 and CDR2 are SGHRS and YFSETQ. The CDR3 totals 16 residues. In nucleotides, the CDR3 is TGCGCCAGCAGCCGCCCCCAGCGGGGGAAAATCAATGAGCAGTTCTTC. Its translation is CASSRPQRGKINEQFF.

This clonotype was picked up many times. The J gene is TRBJ2-5, the V gene TRBV12-3 or TRBV12-4; no firm D call. With 6 bases removed from V and 2 bases from J, the gap between germline ends came to 10 bases. The CDR3 totals 13 residues. CDR3 DNA sequence: TGTGCCAGCAGCCTACAGAATCAAGAGACCCAGTACTTC. Translated: CASSLQNQETQYF.

This clonotype was counted many times. The gene calls are TRBV10-3 and TRBJ2-1, with 8 bases lining up with TRBD1. The CDR3 is 17 amino acids. Germline-derived CDR1 and CDR2 are ENHRY and SYGVKD. The V gene end was trimmed by 4 bases and the J gene end by 4 bases; junction bases not matched to a gene: 12. The CDR3 loop reads CAISGPGQVERYNEQFF. CDR3 sequence (DNA): TGTGCCATCAGTGGTCCGGGACAGGTAGAGAGATACAATGAGCAGTTCTTC.

This clonotype was observed many times. The chain joins TRBV2 to TRBJ2-1, with D hard to call. Germline-derived CDR1 and CDR2 are SNHLY and FYNNEI. This CDR3 has 13 amino acids. V lost 5 bases to trimming and J lost 9 bases, with 14 bases between them. The CDR3 DNA is TGTGCCAGCAGTCCTCAGGAGTGGCGTGAGCAGTTCTTC. The encoded protein is CASSPQEWREQFF.

This clonotype was picked up many times. The gene calls are TRBV20-1 and TRBJ1-5; D ambiguous. Trimming took 5 bases from V and 2 from J, leaving 13 bases between them. Germline CDR1 reads DFQATT; CDR2 reads SNEGSKA (reference sequence). The CDR3 loop spans 14 amino acids. CDR3 residues: CSASGRSGNQPQHF. The CDR3 bases are TGCAGTGCTTCCGGGAGGTCAGGCAATCAGCCCCAGCATTTT.

This clonotype was detected ten times or more. The rearrangement joins TRBV5-1 to TRBJ1-6; D ambiguous. The germline V and J ends were trimmed by 10 bases and 6 bases, with 11 bases remaining between them. Germline lookup yields CDR1 SGHRS and CDR2 YFSETQ. This CDR3 contains 12 residues. This CDR3 reads CACRTGNSPLHF. CDR3 nucleotide sequence: TGCGCCTGTAGGACGGGTAATTCACCCCTCCACTTT.

This clonotype came up many times. The chain couples TRBV3-1 to TRBJ1-1; D not resolved. The CDR3 runs to 12 residues. The V gene lost 1 base and the J gene lost 2 bases, with 2 bases spanning the gap. CDR1 is LGHDT, CDR2 YNNKEL, per germline (reference sequence). The CDR3 coding sequence is TGTGCCAGCAGCCAAGTCAACACTGAAGCTTTCTTT. Protein: CASSQVNTEAFF. Filled out from reference TRBV3-1 and TRBJ1-1, the complete variable domain reads DTAVSQTPKYLVTQMGNDKSIKCEQNLGHDTMYWYKQDSKKFLKIMFSYNNKELIINETVPNRFSPKSPDKAHLNLHINSLELGDSAVYFCASSQVNTEAFFGQGTRLTVV.

At least ten counts were recorded for this clonotype. V and J are TRBV20-1 and TRBJ2-7; D may be TRBD1 or TRBD2 (5 bases each). Germline V CDR1 and CDR2: DFQATT, SNEGSKA (reference sequence). The CDR3 sequence is 13 residues long. V lost 1 base, J lost 0 bases, and 7 bases lay in between. CDR3 sequence: CSARAGSSYEQYF. DNA of the CDR3: TGCAGTGCTAGAGCAGGGAGCTCCTACGAGCAGTACTTC.

This clonotype was recorded at least ten times. DNA of the CDR3: TGTGCCAGCAGTTTCGTAAGGGAGTCCCAGTATTTT. It codes for CASSFVRESQYF. This chain links TRBV12-3 or TRBV12-4 with TRBJ2-3; a weak D match, TRBD2 (5 bases). CDR3 size: 12 residues. The V gene lost 3 bases and the J gene lost 12 bases, with 13 bases spanning the gap.

This clonotype was seen ten or more times. This chain joins TRBV5-1 and TRBJ1-2; 9 bases match TRBD1. Trimming cost V 4 bases and J 6 bases; bases outside gene matches: 10. Germline V gene data show CDR1 as SGHRS and CDR2 as YFSETQ. There are 15 residues in the CDR3. Here the CDR3 DNA reads TGCGCCAGCAGCACGCTGACAGGGGGATCGGATGGCTACACCTTC. Amino acid sequence: CASSTLTGGSDGYTF.

This clonotype has only a few counts. Here the CDR3 omits its conserved ending phenylalanine or tryptophan, so a read error is the likely source. The chain uses TRBV20-1 and TRBJ1-1; perhaps TRBD1 as D (5 bases). The CDR3 runs to 13 residues. V gave up 6 bases and J gave up 1 base, with 12 bases separating them. CDR1 and CDR2 (germline): DFQATT, SNEGSKA (reference sequence). Here the CDR3 reads CSARDVRNTEAFN. The CDR3 coding sequence is TGCAGTGCGCGGGACGTCAGGAACACTGAAGCTTTCAAT.

This clonotype was counted ten times or more. The CDR3, as DNA: TGCAGTGCTCCTTCGGGGGGAGCGGTTAGCACAGATACGCAGTATTTT. Its translation is CSAPSGGAVSTDTQYF. The chain couples TRBV20-1 to TRBJ2-3, with TRBD2 matching over 7 bases. Germline CDR1 DFQATT, CDR2 SNEGSKA (reference sequence). The CDR3 length is 16 residues. With V trimmed by 5 bases and J by 0 bases, 11 bases remained unmatched.

This clonotype was observed many times. The chain carries TRBV20-1 and TRBJ2-5; D unclear. The V and J ends lost 3 bases and 0 bases respectively, with 11 bases between them. The CDR3 spans 14 residues. Per germline, CDR1 DFQATT and CDR2 SNEGSKA (reference sequence). CDR3 residues: CSARPWANQETQYF. CDR3 nucleotide sequence: TGCAGTGCTAGGCCCTGGGCTAACCAAGAGACCCAGTACTTC.

Many counts were recorded for this clonotype. The V call is TRBV20-1, the J call TRBJ1-2; TRBD1 agrees at 8 bases. CDR1 is DFQATT, CDR2 SNEGSKA, per germline (reference sequence). The CDR3 is 11 residues long. The junction had 2 bases not matched to a gene; V was cut back by 4 bases and J by 7 bases. The CDR3 region is CSATGGLGYTF. In DNA, the CDR3 is TGCAGTGCTACAGGGGGCCTTGGCTACACCTTC.